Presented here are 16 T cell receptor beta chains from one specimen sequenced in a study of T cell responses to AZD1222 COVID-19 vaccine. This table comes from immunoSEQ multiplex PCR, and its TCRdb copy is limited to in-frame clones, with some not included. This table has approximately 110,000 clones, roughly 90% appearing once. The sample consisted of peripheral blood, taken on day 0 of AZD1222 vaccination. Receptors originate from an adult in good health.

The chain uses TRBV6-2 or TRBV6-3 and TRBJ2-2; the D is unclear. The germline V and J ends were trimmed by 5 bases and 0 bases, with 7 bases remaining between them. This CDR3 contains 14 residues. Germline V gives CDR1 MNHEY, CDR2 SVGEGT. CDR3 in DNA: TGTGCCAGCAGTAACAGCGCGAACACCGGGGAGCTGTTTTTT. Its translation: CASSNSANTGELFF.

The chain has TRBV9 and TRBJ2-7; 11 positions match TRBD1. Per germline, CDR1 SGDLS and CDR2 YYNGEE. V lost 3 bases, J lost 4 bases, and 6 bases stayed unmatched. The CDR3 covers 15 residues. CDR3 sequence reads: CASSDGTGGMYEQYF. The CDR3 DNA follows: TGTGCCAGCAGCGACGGGACAGGGGGTATGTACGAGCAGTACTTC.

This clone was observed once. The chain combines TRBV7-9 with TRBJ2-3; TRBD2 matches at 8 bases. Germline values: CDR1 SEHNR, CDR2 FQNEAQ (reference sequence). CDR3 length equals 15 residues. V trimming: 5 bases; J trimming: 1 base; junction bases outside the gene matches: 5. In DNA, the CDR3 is TGTGCCAGCAGCCCGGGACTAGGCCGCACAGATACGCAGTATTTT. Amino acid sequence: CASSPGLGRTDTQYF.

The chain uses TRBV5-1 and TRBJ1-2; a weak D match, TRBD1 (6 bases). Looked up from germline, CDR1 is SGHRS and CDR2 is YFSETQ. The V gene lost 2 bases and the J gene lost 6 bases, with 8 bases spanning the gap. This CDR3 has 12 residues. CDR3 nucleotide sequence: TGCGCCAGCAGCTTTACAGGGAATGGCTACACCTTC. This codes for CASSFTGNGYTF. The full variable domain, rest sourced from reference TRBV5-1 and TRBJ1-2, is KAGVTQTPRYLIKTRGQQVTLSCSPISGHRSVSWYQQTPGQGLQFLFEYFSETQRNKGNFPGRFSGRQFSNSRSEMNVSTLELGDSALYLCASSFTGNGYTFGSGTRLTVV.

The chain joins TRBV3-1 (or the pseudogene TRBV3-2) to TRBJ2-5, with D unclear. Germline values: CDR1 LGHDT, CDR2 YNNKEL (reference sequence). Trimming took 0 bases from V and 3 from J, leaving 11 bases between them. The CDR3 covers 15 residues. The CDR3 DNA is TGTGCCAGCAGCCAAGACTGGGCTAGGGAAGAGACCCAGTACTTC. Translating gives CASSQDWAREETQYF.

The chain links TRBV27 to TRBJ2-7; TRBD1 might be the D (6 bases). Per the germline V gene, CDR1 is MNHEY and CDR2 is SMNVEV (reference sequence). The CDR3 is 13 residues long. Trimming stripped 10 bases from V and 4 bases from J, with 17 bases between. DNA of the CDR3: TGTGCCACCTCCCGGGACACCCCATACGAGCAGTACTTC. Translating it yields CATSRDTPYEQYF.

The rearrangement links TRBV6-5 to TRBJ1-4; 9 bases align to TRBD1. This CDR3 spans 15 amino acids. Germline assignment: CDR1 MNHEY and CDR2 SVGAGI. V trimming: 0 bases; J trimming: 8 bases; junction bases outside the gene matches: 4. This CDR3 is CASSYSSGTGEKLFF. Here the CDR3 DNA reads TGTGCCAGCAGTTACTCGAGCGGGACAGGGGAAAAACTGTTTTTT.

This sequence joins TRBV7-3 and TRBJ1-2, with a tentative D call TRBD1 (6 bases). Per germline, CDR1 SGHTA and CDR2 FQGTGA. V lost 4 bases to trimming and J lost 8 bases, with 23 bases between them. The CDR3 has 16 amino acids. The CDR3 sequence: CASSSSEGGGKGGYTF. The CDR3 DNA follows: TGTGCCAGCAGCTCCTCCGAAGGGGGAGGGAAGGGCGGCTACACCTTC.

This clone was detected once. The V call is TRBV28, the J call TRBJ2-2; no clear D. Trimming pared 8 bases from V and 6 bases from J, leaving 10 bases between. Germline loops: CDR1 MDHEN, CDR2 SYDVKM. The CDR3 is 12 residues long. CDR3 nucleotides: TGTGCCAGCGGGGATGTGCCCGGGGAGCTGTTTTTT. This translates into CASGDVPGELFF. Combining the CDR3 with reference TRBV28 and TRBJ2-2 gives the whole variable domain DVKVTQSSRYLVKRTGEKVFLECVQDMDHENMFWYRQDPGLGLRLIYFSYDVKMKEKGDIPEGYSVSREKKERFSLILESASTNQTSMYLCASGDVPGELFFGEGSRLTVL.

The CDR3 region is CASSLVGGTTGELFF. CDR3 DNA sequence: TGCGCCAGCAGCTTGGTCGGGGGGACCACCGGGGAGCTGTTTTTT. V is TRBV5-1 and J is TRBJ2-2; 7 bases are shared with TRBD2. Germline loops: CDR1 SGHRS, CDR2 YFSETQ. The CDR3 runs to 15 residues. J was trimmed by 4 bases and V by 0 bases; bases with no gene match: 3.

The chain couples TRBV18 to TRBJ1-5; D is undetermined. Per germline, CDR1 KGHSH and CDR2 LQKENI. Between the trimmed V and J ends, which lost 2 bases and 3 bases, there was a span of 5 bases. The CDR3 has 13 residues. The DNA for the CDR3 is TGTGCCAGCTCACCAAACAACAATCAGCCCCAGCATTTT. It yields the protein CASSPNNNQPQHF.

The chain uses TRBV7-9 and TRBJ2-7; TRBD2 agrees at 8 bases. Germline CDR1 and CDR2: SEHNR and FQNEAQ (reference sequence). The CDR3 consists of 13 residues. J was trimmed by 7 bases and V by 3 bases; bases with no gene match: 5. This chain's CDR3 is CASSLGAGDEQYF. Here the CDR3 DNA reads TGTGCCAGCAGCTTGGGAGCGGGGGATGAGCAGTACTTC.

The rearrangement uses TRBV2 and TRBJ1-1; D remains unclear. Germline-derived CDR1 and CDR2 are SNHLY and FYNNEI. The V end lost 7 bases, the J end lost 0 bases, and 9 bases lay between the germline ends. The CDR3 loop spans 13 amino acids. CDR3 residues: CASNGFMNTEAFF. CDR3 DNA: TGTGCCAGCAATGGATTTATGAACACTGAAGCTTTCTTT.

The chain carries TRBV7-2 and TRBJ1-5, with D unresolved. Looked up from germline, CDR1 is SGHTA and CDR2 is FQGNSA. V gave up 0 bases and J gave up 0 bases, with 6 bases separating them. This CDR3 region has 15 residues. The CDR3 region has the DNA TGTGCCAGCAGCTTAGCAGAATCTAGCAATCAGCCCCAGCATTTT. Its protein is CASSLAESSNQPQHF.

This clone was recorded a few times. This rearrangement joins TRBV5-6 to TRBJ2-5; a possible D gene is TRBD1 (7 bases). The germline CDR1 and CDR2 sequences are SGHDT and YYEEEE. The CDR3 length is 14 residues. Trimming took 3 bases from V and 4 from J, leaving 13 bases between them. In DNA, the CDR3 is TGTGCCAGCAGCTCTCGCAGGGGGGCAGAGACCCAGTACTTC. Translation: CASSSRRGAETQYF.

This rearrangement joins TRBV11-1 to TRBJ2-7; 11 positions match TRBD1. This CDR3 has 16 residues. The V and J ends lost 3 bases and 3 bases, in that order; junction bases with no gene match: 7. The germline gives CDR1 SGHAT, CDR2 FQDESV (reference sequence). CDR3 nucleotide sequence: TGTGCCAGCAGCTTGGGGGCCGGGACAGGGGGCTACGAGCAGTACTTC. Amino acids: CASSLGAGTGGYEQYF.